What follows are 32 T cell receptor beta chains derived from one specimen sequenced in a study of cytomegalovirus exposure and HLA in healthy donors. With 60 Vbeta and 13 Jbeta primers, the PCR was carried out. This table comes from immunoSEQ multiplex PCR, and its TCRdb copy is limited to in-frame clones, with some not included. There are approximately 130,000 clones in the sample; about 8% occur only once, and about 6.6% lies in the top ten. The sequenced sample was PBMCs. Receptor source: a woman aged 40 to 50 in good health and CMV-seropositive.

The gene calls are TRBV7-9 and TRBJ2-7; 10 positions agree with TRBD1. The V gene's germline CDR1 is SEHNR and CDR2 FQNEAQ (reference sequence). The V and J ends lost 7 bases and 2 bases, in that order; junction bases with no gene match: 5. This CDR3 has 14 amino acids. The CDR3 nucleotides read TGTGCCAGCACCTCCGGGACAGGGGCCTACGAGCAGTACTTC. The encoded protein is CASTSGTGAYEQYF.

The rearrangement uses TRBV30 and TRBJ1-3; D unclear. Germline assignment: CDR1 GTSNPN and CDR2 SVGIG (reference sequence). The CDR3 is 16 residues long. The V end lost 0 bases, the J end lost 0 bases, and 12 bases lay between the germline ends. DNA for the CDR3: TGTGCCTGGAGTGTACCCTCCCACTCCTCTGGAAACACCATATATTTT. It encodes CAWSVPSHSSGNTIYF.

The chain has TRBV10-3 and TRBJ1-3, with TRBD1 matching over 7 bases. Trimming removed 3 bases from V and 0 bases from J; junction bases left unmatched: 5. The CDR3 runs 16 residues. Germline V gene lookup returns CDR1 ENHRY and CDR2 SYGVKD. For the CDR3, the DNA is TGTGCCATCAGTGATTTAGGGACAGCCTCTGGAAACACCATATATTTT. The encoded protein is CAISDLGTASGNTIYF.

The V call is TRBV2, the J call TRBJ2-4, with TRBD1 matching 7 bases. The CDR3 is 15 residues long. V trimming: 1 base; J trimming: 3 bases; junction bases outside the gene matches: 3. The V gene's germline CDR1 is SNHLY and CDR2 FYNNEI. The CDR3 sequence is CASSEGQGHKNIQYF. The DNA for the CDR3 is TGTGCCAGCAGTGAAGGACAGGGTCACAAAAACATTCAGTACTTC.

This clone was picked up a small number of times. This chain uses TRBV9 with TRBJ2-7; D may be TRBD1 (6 bases). Germline values: CDR1 SGDLS, CDR2 YYNGEE. V was clipped by 4 bases and J by 3 bases, with 17 bases between them. CDR3 length: 15 amino acids. CDR3 protein: CASSPTRAGVYEQYF. CDR3 DNA: TGTGCCAGCAGCCCGACCCGGGCAGGGGTCTACGAGCAGTACTTC.

The V and J genes are TRBV19 and TRBJ2-1; 9 bases match TRBD1. Trimming cost V 6 bases and J 6 bases; bases outside gene matches: 9. This CDR3 is built from 15 residues. Germline CDR1 and CDR2: LNHDA and SQIVND (reference sequence). The CDR3 loop is CASSLQGAVLNEQFF. CDR3 sequence (DNA): TGTGCCAGTAGCCTACAGGGGGCCGTTCTCAATGAGCAGTTCTTC.

V gene TRBV4-1 combines with J gene TRBJ2-1; 8 nucleotides match TRBD2. CDR3 size: 15 residues. Per germline, CDR1 MGHRA and CDR2 YSYEKL. The ends lost 3 bases at V and 5 bases at J; junction bases unmatched: 6. CDR3 DNA sequence: TGCGCCAGCAGCCATTGGCTAGCGGGTCACAATGAGCAGTTCTTC. This encodes CASSHWLAGHNEQFF.

There are a few counts of this clone. V is TRBV28 and J is TRBJ1-1; 7 positions match TRBD1. This CDR3 region has 14 residues. CDR1 and CDR2 from the germline V gene are MDHEN and SYDVKM. The J segment lost 5 bases and the V segment lost 2 bases, leaving 5 bases of the junction unmatched. In nucleotides, the CDR3 is TGTGCCAGCAGTTTAAGGGGGCCAGGGACTGAAGCTTTCTTT. Translated, it gives CASSLRGPGTEAFF.

The V gene is TRBV6-6, the J gene TRBJ1-1; tentative D call: TRBD1 (6 bases). The CDR3 runs 14 residues. Trimming took off 2 bases at V and 7 bases at J, with 14 bases between the two ends. Germline CDR1 and CDR2: MNHNY and SVGAGI (reference sequence). In DNA form, the CDR3 reads TGTGCCAGCAGTTACGGGACAACCAGAAATGAAGCTTTCTTT. This codes for CASSYGTTRNEAFF.

This clone came up a few times. Written as DNA, the CDR3 is TGTGCCAGCTCAACTGGACAGGGGGCCCTTCCTTTTAATGGCTACACCTTC. Translating gives CASSTGQGALPFNGYTF. The V gene is TRBV18, the J gene TRBJ1-2; the match to TRBD1 covers 11 bases. This CDR3 is built from 17 residues. The V and J ends lost 5 bases and 6 bases, in that order; junction bases with no gene match: 14. CDR1 and CDR2 (germline): KGHSH, LQKENI.

This clone came up a few times. V and J are TRBV18 and TRBJ1-5; D gene ambiguous. The CDR3 contains 13 residues. Germline V gene data show CDR1 as KGHSH and CDR2 as LQKENI. The V end lost 3 bases, the J end lost 3 bases, and 6 bases lay between the germline ends. CDR3 sequence: CASSPALNQPQHF. For the CDR3, the DNA is TGTGCCAGCTCACCTGCACTCAATCAGCCCCAGCATTTT.

This clone has a handful of counts. This sequence joins TRBV29-1 and TRBJ2-5; no definite D call. This CDR3 is built from 11 residues. Germline CDR1 is SQVTM and CDR2 is ANQGSEA. Trimming removed 7 bases from V and 4 bases from J, with 10 bases in between. DNA for the CDR3: TGCAGCGCCGGTTCCTTAGAGACCCAGTACTTC. Translated, it gives CSAGSLETQYF.

The chain has TRBV2 and TRBJ2-7; 10 bases align to TRBD1. Germline CDR1 SNHLY, CDR2 FYNNEI. V lost 5 bases to trimming and J lost 5 bases; unmatched junction nucleotides: 6. CDR3 size: 14 residues. CDR3 sequence (DNA): TGTGCCAGCAGTTCCGGGACAGGGGTGAACGAGCAGTACTTC. Protein: CASSSGTGVNEQYF.

This clone has just a few counts. The CDR3 region is CASSQGVVNTEAFF. Here the CDR3 DNA reads TGCGCCAGCAGCCAAGGAGTTGTGAACACTGAAGCTTTCTTT. The chain combines TRBV4-1 with TRBJ1-1, with unresolved D. Germline values: CDR1 MGHRA, CDR2 YSYEKL. V lost 1 base and J lost 0, with 6 bases in between. CDR3 length: 14 residues.

The J gene is TRBJ2-2, the V gene TRBV27, with D possibly matching TRBD2 (6 bases). CDR3 size: 14 residues. The V and J ends lost 8 bases and 4 bases respectively, with 14 bases between them. CDR1 is MNHEY and CDR2 is SMNVEV in the germline V gene (reference sequence). The CDR3 is CASCPGTATGELFF. The CDR3 bases are TGTGCCAGCTGCCCAGGGACTGCCACCGGGGAGCTGTTTTTT.

This clone was detected only a few times. An end of the junction differs from the germline gene, which may be a read error. This sequence joins TRBV5-1 and TRBJ1-2; 8 bases agree with TRBD1. The germline CDR1 and CDR2 sequences are SGHRS and YFSETQ. The CDR3 loop spans 13 amino acids. The CDR3 bases are TGCGCCAGCAGCTTGAGCTCAGGGGGCTCTGACCACTTC. Residues: CASSLSSGGSDHF.

The V gene is TRBV10-3, the J gene TRBJ2-2; D might be TRBD1 (6 bases). Trimming took off 2 bases at V and 6 bases at J, with 13 bases between the two ends. The CDR3 sequence is 15 residues long. Germline CDR1 is ENHRY and CDR2 is SYGVKD. In DNA, the CDR3 is TGTGCCATCAGTGAGGGCTACAGGGCGTCCGGGGAGCTGTTTTTT. Its translation: CAISEGYRASGELFF.

This clone was counted a few times. V and J are TRBV6-5 and TRBJ1-2, with 7 bases identical to TRBD1. The germline V gene has CDR1 MNHEY and CDR2 SVGAGI. V trimming: 0 bases; J trimming: 2 bases; junction bases outside the gene matches: 3. The CDR3 runs 15 residues. The CDR3 sequence is CASSYSRGLNYGYTF. DNA of the CDR3: TGTGCCAGCAGTTACTCCAGGGGGTTGAACTATGGCTACACCTTC.

The V call is TRBV27, the J call TRBJ2-7, with TRBD1 matching over 7 bases. V shed 6 bases, J shed 1 base, and the junction held 6 bases outside the gene matches. Germline V gives CDR1 MNHEY, CDR2 SMNVEV (reference sequence). This CDR3 is built from 14 residues. In nucleotides, the CDR3 is TGTGCCAGCAGACCAGACAGGGTGTCCTACGAGCAGTACTTC. This encodes CASRPDRVSYEQYF.

The chain combines TRBV7-3 with TRBJ1-1, with D perhaps matching TRBD1 (5 bases). The CDR3 consists of 17 residues. CDR1 and CDR2 from the germline V gene are SGHTA and FQGTGA. V was trimmed by 5 bases and J by 2 bases, leaving 21 bases between them. The DNA for the CDR3 is TGTGCCAGCAGCCTCCGGGGGGACCTAATGGGAAACACTGAAGCTTTCTTT. Its translation: CASSLRGDLMGNTEAFF.

The V and J genes are TRBV10-2 and TRBJ2-2, with 9 bases that match TRBD1. The CDR3 has 15 residues. Trimming took 6 bases from V and 7 from J; bases not matched to a gene: 9. Germline values: CDR1 WSHSY, CDR2 SAAADI. The CDR3 DNA reads as TGCGCCAGCAGACCTGGGACAGGGATTAACGGGGAGCTGTTTTTT. As protein: CASRPGTGINGELFF.

This chain uses TRBV5-1 with TRBJ1-6; D is possibly TRBD1 (5 bases). V lost 3 bases and J lost 12, with 10 bases in between. Germline V lookup: CDR1 SGHRS, CDR2 YFSETQ. The CDR3 has 12 residues. CDR3: CASSWAGGPLHF. The CDR3 bases are TGCGCCAGCAGCTGGGCCGGGGGACCCCTCCACTTT. Combining the CDR3 with reference TRBV5-1 and TRBJ1-6 gives the whole variable domain KAGVTQTPRYLIKTRGQQVTLSCSPISGHRSVSWYQQTPGQGLQFLFEYFSETQRNKGNFPGRFSGRQFSNSRSEMNVSTLELGDSALYLCASSWAGGPLHFGNGTRLTVT.

This clone turned up a few times. The chain couples TRBV27 to TRBJ1-1; D unclear. The CDR3 extends over 13 amino acids. The V gene's germline CDR1 is MNHEY and CDR2 SMNVEV (reference sequence). V lost 4 bases to trimming and J lost 6 bases, with 12 bases between them. CDR3 loop: CASSSPGGSEAFF. Here the CDR3 DNA reads TGTGCCAGCAGTTCCCCCGGAGGCTCTGAAGCTTTCTTT.

This clone was picked up a small number of times. The rearrangement links TRBV6-5 to TRBJ2-7, with TRBD1 as a possible D gene (6 bases). The CDR3 runs to 14 residues. Trimming removed 2 bases from V and 2 bases from J, with 10 bases in between. Germline V gene data show CDR1 as MNHEY and CDR2 as SVGAGI. The CDR3 bases are TGTGCCAGCAGTTACAACACAGGGACCTACGAGCAGTACTTC. This translates into CASSYNTGTYEQYF.

This chain links TRBV5-4 with TRBJ1-4, with 9 bases fitting TRBD1. Trimming at V came to 4 bases and at J to 8 bases, leaving 9 bases not matched to a gene. Germline V gene data show CDR1 as SGHNT and CDR2 as YYREEE (reference sequence). This CDR3 has 15 residues. The CDR3 here is CASSPPGQGGEKLFF. In DNA form, the CDR3 reads TGTGCCAGCAGCCCCCCGGGACAGGGCGGCGAAAAACTGTTTTTT.

This clone was seen a handful of times. One end of the junction varies from germline; a read error may be responsible. The rearrangement links TRBV9 to TRBJ2-5, with a tentative D call TRBD2 (6 bases). Germline assignment: CDR1 SGDLS and CDR2 YYNGEE. The CDR3 has 14 amino acids. CDR3 region: CASSFLPGEEIQYF. DNA for the CDR3: TGTGCCAGCAGCTTCCTCCCGGGGGAAGAGATCCAGTACTTC.

The chain recombines TRBV11-2 with TRBJ2-7; tentative D call: TRBD1 (6 bases). The V gene's germline CDR1 is SGHAT and CDR2 FQNNGV. Trimming pared 0 bases from V and 10 bases from J, leaving 13 bases between. The CDR3 is 13 residues long. In DNA, the CDR3 is TGTGCCAGCAGCTTAGACCTTCGCAGGGGCCAGTACTTC. Amino acid sequence: CASSLDLRRGQYF.

The chain recombines TRBV5-1 with TRBJ2-7; D possibly corresponds to TRBD2 (5 bases). V gave up 0 bases and J gave up 5 bases, with 6 bases separating them. This CDR3 has 12 residues. Germline CDR1 reads SGHRS; CDR2 reads YFSETQ. The DNA for the CDR3 is TGCGCCAGCAGCTTGGTCGGGGACGAGCAGTACTTC. Translated, it gives CASSLVGDEQYF.

This clone has just a few counts. V is TRBV30 and J is TRBJ1-4; D unclear. Trimming removed 8 bases at V and 2 bases at J, with 9 bases between. CDR1 is GTSNPN and CDR2 is SVGIG in the germline V gene (reference sequence). The CDR3 has 12 amino acids. As DNA, the CDR3 is TGTGCCGGTGACTGGACTAATGAAAAACTGTTTTTT. Translation: CAGDWTNEKLFF.

This clone was seen a handful of times. The J gene is TRBJ2-7, the V gene TRBV28, with D tentatively TRBD2 (5 bases). This CDR3 has 14 amino acids. V shed 4 bases and J shed 6 bases, with 16 bases lying between them. Germline CDR1 MDHEN, CDR2 SYDVKM. CDR3 DNA: TGTGCCAGCAGTTCTCCCGGGAAAGGGAGCGAGCAGTACTTC. Residues: CASSSPGKGSEQYF.

The V and J genes are TRBV7-2 and TRBJ1-5; D is uncertain. Germline CDR1 and CDR2: SGHTA and FQGNSA. The CDR3 covers 14 residues. Trimming shortened V by 5 bases and J by 13 bases, and 21 bases separated the two germline ends. Here the CDR3 reads CASSLLGQVVPQHF. Here the CDR3 DNA reads TGTGCCAGCAGCCTCCTTGGCCAGGTAGTTCCTCAGCATTTT.

The CDR3 sequence: CASSWLGTSRETQYF. For the CDR3, the DNA is TGTGCCAGCAGCTGGCTAGGTACATCGAGGGAGACCCAGTACTTC. The V call is TRBV7-2, the J call TRBJ2-5; D ambiguous. The germline CDR1 and CDR2 sequences are SGHTA and FQGNSA. Trimming stripped 4 bases from V and 5 bases from J, with 17 bases between. This CDR3 region has 15 residues.